Sequencing of this T cell receptor (beta chain) was carried out in a study of blood T cell repertoires in COVID-19. Per the study methods: Amplified reference gene primers provided the basis for estimating nucleated cell counts. Sequencing was performed with immunoSEQ multiplex PCR; in TCRdb, only in-frame clones are kept and a portion is missing. From that table come the V and J calls and clone size; the DNA was used to work out D and trimming. The table has 55,000 to 75,000 clones, 88% seen once. This CDR3 is built from 14 residues. Germline-derived CDR1 and CDR2 are SEHNR and FQNEAQ (reference sequence). Deletions cut 5 bases from V and 6 bases from J, with 13 bases between.

This TCR was sampled from a human donor in a cohort sampled during active COVID-19. What was sequenced was peripheral blood. V is TRBV7-9 and J is TRBJ1-4; no firm D call. The CDR3 DNA reads as TGTGCCAGCAGCCGGGGAGCATCGGATGAAAAACTGTTTTTT. Translated: CASSRGASDEKLFF.